One and the same sample provided the 17 T cell receptor beta chains below, sequenced in a study of T cells in Graves' hyperthyroidism and ophthalmopathy (dated by TCRdb to the late 2010s). Libraries came from multiplex PCR. Sequencer: Illumina HiSeq 2000. TCR beta CDR3 regions were amplified from RNA transcripts. The TCR CDR3 was subjected to a first round of RT-PCR using the HTBI primer set and the Qiagen OneStep RT-PCR kit. The raw public data were reprocessed by TCRdb itself: fastp quality trimming at Q25, MiXCR clonotype calling, in-frame beta chains only. Each record represents a unique CDR3 protein, reported with the most common genes and DNA among its rows. This sample comprises 390,000 or so distinct CDR3 sequences, approximately 14% of them detected only once. The ten largest clones add up to under 15% of the sample. The material sequenced was blood. The receptors derive from a man between 18 and 35 years old with Graves' ophthalmopathy.

This clonotype was counted a few times. The chain's CDR3 is CASSPFTGLNYGYTF. CDR3 nucleotide sequence: TGTGCCAGCAGCCCGTTTACGGGCCTTAACTATGGCTACACCTTC. The J gene is TRBJ1-2, the V gene TRBV25-1; D is uncertain. CDR1 and CDR2 from the germline V gene are MGHDK and SYGVNS. Trimming left V 6 bases short and J 1 base short, with 15 bases between. CDR3 length: 15 residues.

This clonotype has a count of ten or more. The J gene is TRBJ2-3, the V gene TRBV5-1; 8 bases are shared with TRBD1. V lost 4 bases and J lost 5; bases outside the gene matches: 6. This CDR3 has 14 residues. CDR1 is SGHRS, CDR2 YFSETQ, per germline. In DNA form, the CDR3 reads TGCGCCAGCAGCCCGGGACAGGTTAAAGATACGCAGTATTTT. Encoded protein: CASSPGQVKDTQYF.

This clonotype was seen a handful of times. This rearrangement joins TRBV13 to TRBJ1-1, with 7 nucleotides matching TRBD1. After removal of 0 bases from V and 5 bases from J, the junction contained 6 bases not matched to a gene. CDR3 size: 15 residues. Germline V CDR1 and CDR2: PRHDT, FYEKMQ (reference sequence). The CDR3: CASSLGEIRGTEAFF. The DNA for the CDR3 is TGTGCCAGCAGCTTAGGCGAAATCAGGGGGACTGAAGCTTTCTTT.

At least ten counts were recorded for this clonotype. The chain carries TRBV19 and TRBJ2-5; TRBD2 agrees at 13 bases. The trim removed 5 bases at V and 5 bases at J, leaving 8 bases unmatched. The germline CDR1 and CDR2 sequences are LNHDA and SQIVND (reference sequence). The CDR3 loop spans 16 amino acids. The CDR3 DNA follows: TGTGCCAGTAGTCCCGGGACTAGCGGGGAGACGGAGACCCAGTACTTC. Translated: CASSPGTSGETETQYF.

This clonotype was seen at least ten times. The chain combines TRBV5-1 with TRBJ1-1; 12 nucleotides line up with TRBD1. The V segment lost 8 bases and the J segment 0 bases; nucleotides outside the gene matches: 5. The germline V gene encodes CDR1 SGHRS and CDR2 YFSETQ. The CDR3 loop spans 15 amino acids. This chain's CDR3 is CASTGTGGMNTEAFF. CDR3 nucleotide sequence: TGCGCCAGTACCGGGACAGGGGGCATGAACACTGAAGCTTTCTTT.

This clonotype came up many times. The rearrangement uses TRBV2 and TRBJ2-3; D is perhaps TRBD1 (5 bases). V dropped 4 bases and J dropped 2 bases, with 13 bases sitting between them. The CDR3 loop spans 15 amino acids. The germline CDR1 and CDR2 sequences are SNHLY and FYNNEI. CDR3 sequence: CASSVHRGPTDTQYF. As DNA, the CDR3 is TGTGCCAGCAGTGTACATAGGGGCCCCACAGATACGCAGTATTTT.

The rearrangement links TRBV7-9 to TRBJ2-7; tentatively, D is TRBD1 (6 bases). The CDR3 consists of 15 residues. Trimming removed 2 bases from V and 5 bases from J, with 16 bases in between. Germline V gene data show CDR1 as SEHNR and CDR2 as FQNEAQ (reference sequence). The CDR3 sequence: CASSLPHRDKDEQYF. CDR3 DNA: TGTGCCAGCAGCTTACCTCACAGGGATAAGGACGAGCAGTACTTC. The variable domain in full, completed from reference TRBV7-9 and TRBJ2-7, reads DTGVSQNPRHKITKRGQNVTFRCDPISEHNRLYWYRQTLGQGPEFLTYFQNEAQLEKSRLLSDRFSAERPKGSFSTLEIQRTEQGDSAMYLCASSLPHRDKDEQYFGPGTRLTVT.

This clonotype was seen repeatedly, ten times or more. The V call is TRBV6-1, the J call TRBJ2-5; D tentatively reads TRBD1 or TRBD2 (5 bases each). CDR1 and CDR2 from the germline V gene are MNHNS and SASEGT. The V and J ends lost 6 bases and 4 bases respectively, with 12 bases between them. CDR3 length: 13 amino acids. CDR3 sequence: CASRFVGAETQYF. CDR3 bases: TGTGCCAGCAGGTTCGTCGGGGCAGAGACCCAGTACTTC.

The table lists this clonotype with many counts. The chain combines TRBV29-1 with TRBJ2-1; 7 bases map to TRBD2. This CDR3 region has 14 residues. The ends lost 4 bases at V and 3 bases at J; junction bases unmatched: 6. Germline assignment: CDR1 SQVTM and CDR2 ANQGSEA. The CDR3 loop reads CSVGGGSYYNEQFF. For the CDR3, the DNA is TGCAGCGTTGGTGGCGGGAGTTACTACAATGAGCAGTTCTTC.

Of note for this clonotype: This sequence may be a read error, since a much larger clone differs from it by one base. The rearrangement uses TRBV20-1 and TRBJ1-4, with D possibly being TRBD1 (5 bases). The germline gives CDR1 DFQATT, CDR2 SNEGSKA (reference sequence). The CDR3 runs 14 residues. The CDR3 nucleotides are TGCAGTGCTGGAGATTGGGGGTTACAGGAAAAACTGTTTTTT. Translation gives CSAGDWGLQEKLFF.

This clonotype was seen repeatedly, ten times or more. The chain recombines TRBV11-3 with TRBJ2-1, with D unclear. This CDR3 region has 14 residues. The germline V gene has CDR1 SGHNT and CDR2 YENEEA. Trimming removed 1 base from V and 7 bases from J, with 11 bases in between. The CDR3 protein is CASSLGVTGNEQFF. Here the CDR3 DNA reads TGTGCCAGCAGCTTAGGTGTCACTGGGAATGAGCAGTTCTTC.

This clonotype occurred a few times. V gene TRBV19 combines with J gene TRBJ2-1, with 11 bases lining up with TRBD2. The CDR3 has 15 amino acids. Germline trimming cut 4 bases from V and 7 bases from J; bases unmatched to any gene: 6. Germline CDR1 and CDR2: LNHDA and SQIVND (reference sequence). The CDR3 sequence: CASSKSGTSGNEQFF. CDR3 in DNA: TGTGCCAGTAGTAAAAGCGGGACTAGCGGTAATGAGCAGTTCTTC.

The genes are TRBV24-1 and TRBJ1-5; a weak D match, TRBD1 (6 bases). CDR3 size: 14 residues. V lost 4 bases and J lost 9, with 15 bases in between. Germline values: CDR1 KGHDR, CDR2 SFDVKD. Here the CDR3 DNA reads TGTGCCACCAGTGACCCGGACAGCTGGGGGCCCCAGCATTTT. Encoded protein: CATSDPDSWGPQHF.

The table lists this clonotype with many counts. V gene TRBV11-3 combines with J gene TRBJ1-1, with D uncertain. Germline V CDR1 and CDR2: SGHNT, YENEEA. Trimming took 5 bases from V and 0 from J, leaving 10 bases between them. The CDR3 is 14 residues long. The CDR3 is CASSVTVLNTEAFF. The DNA for the CDR3 is TGTGCCAGCAGCGTTACAGTACTGAACACTGAAGCTTTCTTT. Looking up the rest from reference TRBV11-3 and TRBJ1-1 gives the full variable domain: EAGVVQSPRYKIIEKKQPVAFWCNPISGHNTLYWYLQNLGQGPELLIRYENEEAVDDSQLPKDRFSAERLKGVDSTLKIQPAELGDSAVYLCASSVTVLNTEAFFGQGTRLTVV.

This clonotype was seen more than once but under ten times. J is TRBJ2-7 and V is TRBV6-1, with D perhaps matching TRBD2 (5 bases). Trimming stripped 4 bases from V and 0 bases from J, with 7 bases between. Looked up from germline, CDR1 is MNHNS and CDR2 is SASEGT. CDR3 length: 13 residues. The CDR3 nucleotides read TGTGCCAGCAGTGCAACTAGCTCCTACGAGCAGTACTTC. Encoded protein: CASSATSSYEQYF.

This clonotype was counted at least ten times. The chain employs TRBV9 and TRBJ1-2; no firm D call. Trimming removed 2 bases from V and 7 bases from J, with 9 bases in between. Germline V CDR1 and CDR2: SGDLS, YYNGEE. This CDR3 has 12 residues. The DNA for the CDR3 is TGTGCCAGCAGCGTGGGGAACGGTGGCTACACCTTC. Translation: CASSVGNGGYTF.

This clonotype was counted ten times or more. V gene TRBV7-9 combines with J gene TRBJ2-7; TRBD2 agrees at 8 bases. The CDR3 runs to 14 residues. Germline assignment: CDR1 SEHNR and CDR2 FQNEAQ (reference sequence). The V and J ends lost 5 bases and 2 bases, in that order; junction bases with no gene match: 5. This CDR3 reads CASSVGGGTYEQYF. CDR3 in DNA: TGTGCCAGCAGCGTCGGGGGGGGCACCTACGAGCAGTACTTC.